This T cell receptor (beta chain) was identified in a study of T cells after yellow fever vaccination. Study-wide points: Reappearing after the booster were most of the clones from primary vaccination (around 96% CD4, about 87% CD8). Researchers cautioned that FACS-sorted repertoires could harbor abundant clonotypes contaminating from the bulk population. Only a small proportion of the clonotypes turned up in both the CD4 and the CD8 compartments, likely arising from convergent recombination.

The CDR3 is 14 residues long. Germline V lookup: CDR1 SGHVS, CDR2 FQNEAQ. Trimming took 10 bases from V and 9 from J; bases not matched to a gene: 8. This clonotype has a handful of counts. Its antigen is unknown. TCRdb processed the 5' RACE reads anew with MiXCR; each CDR3 protein has one entry. The profile shows around 340,000 distinct CDR3 sequences, 8.5% to 10% of them singletons. Sample: PBMCs, taken on the day of the first yellow fever vaccination. The chain combines TRBV7-8 with TRBJ2-6; 11 positions agree with TRBD1. The clonotype originates from a young man who received the YFV17D yellow fever vaccine. Written as DNA, the CDR3 is TGTGCCATTACGCGGACAGGGGGCGGCAACGTCCTGACTTTC. It encodes CAITRTGGGNVLTF.